Here is one T cell receptor (beta chain) with its context. Patients with Susac syndrome met diagnostic criteria that were recently defined for definite or probable disease. This record comes from a study of CD8 T cells in Susac syndrome. Random-hexamer reverse transcription was applied to 0.5 to 1 ug RNA. An immunoSEQ multiplex PCR amplified TCR beta CDR3 over 54 Vbeta and 13 Jbeta. Via MiXCR, TCRdb re-called the immunoSEQ multiplex PCR reads, giving one row per CDR3 protein. The data show about 200,000 distinct CDR3 sequences, 75% to 95% seen once. In germline, CDR1 is SEHNR, CDR2 FQNEAQ (reference sequence). This CDR3 is 12 amino acids long. V lost 4 bases to trimming and J lost 0 bases, with 3 bases between them.

V gene TRBV7-9 combines with J gene TRBJ1-1; D gene uncertain. The TCR sequence derives from a human donor with Susac syndrome. The sequenced material came from CD4+ T cells from PBMCs. The CDR3 protein is CASSSMNTEAFF. The CDR3, as DNA: TGTGCCAGCAGCTCCATGAACACTGAAGCTTTCTTT.